The entry that follows covers one T cell receptor (beta chain) sequence. Its antigen is still unknown. Construction of TCR beta libraries relied on iRepertoire HTBI primers and on Arm-PCR targeting CDR3 regions. Each CDR3 protein is one row after TCRdb ran MiXCR on the multiplex PCR reads. The data contain some 300,000 distinct CDR3 sequences, around a fifth of them seen just once; the ten biggest clones take up 56%. This record comes from a study of regulatory T cells in long-lasting Graves disease. The wider study: A definition of persistent Graves' disease required over 5 years of antithyroid drugs plus positive TSH receptor antibodies.

Findings and caveats of the study: TCR diversity was lower in persistent Graves' patients (versus newly diagnosed ones).

Time point noted: persistent/refractory GD, antithyroid drugs over 5 years with positive TRAb. RNA from PBMCs was the source of the TCR library. The TCR was taken from a female donor with Graves disease. The material sequenced was peripheral blood mononuclear cells (PBMCs), taken when the disease was refractory, from a patient treated with antithyroid drugs.

The CDR3 reads CSVESGTTYEQYF. The CDR3 nucleotides read TGCAGCGTTGAATCAGGGACCACCTACGAGCAGTACTTC. This chain joins TRBV29-1 and TRBJ2-7; D possibly matches TRBD1 or TRBD2 (5 bases each). Germline V gene data show CDR1 as SQVTM and CDR2 as ANQGSEA. The CDR3 length is 13 residues. V lost 2 bases, J lost 2 bases, and 10 bases lay in between.